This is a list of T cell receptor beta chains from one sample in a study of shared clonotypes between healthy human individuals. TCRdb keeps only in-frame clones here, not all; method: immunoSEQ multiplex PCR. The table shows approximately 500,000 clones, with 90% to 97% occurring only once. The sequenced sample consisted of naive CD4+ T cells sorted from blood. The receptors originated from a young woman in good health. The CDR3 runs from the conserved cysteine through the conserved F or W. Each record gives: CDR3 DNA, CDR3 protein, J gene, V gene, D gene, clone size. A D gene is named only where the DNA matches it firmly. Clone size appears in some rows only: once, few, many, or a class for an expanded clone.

DNA: TGTGCCATCAGTGAGGGACCCACCTTCCAAGAGACCCAGTACTTC; CDR3: CAISEGPTFQETQYF; J: TRBJ2-5; V: TRBV10-3; D: -; size: -
DNA: TGTGCCAGCAGCTTAACGGTCGCGGGATCTGGGGCCAACGTCCTGACTTTC; CDR3: CASSLTVAGSGANVLTF; J: TRBJ2-6; V: TRBV11-1; D: -; size: -
DNA: TGTGCCAGCTCACTTCGGGGGGCGAACACTGAAGCTTTCTTT; CDR3: CASSLRGANTEAFF; J: TRBJ1-1; V: TRBV18; D: -; size: -
DNA: TGTGCCATCAGCGGACTGGTAGCGGGGGACAATGAGCAGTTCTTC; CDR3: CAISGLVAGDNEQFF; J: TRBJ2-1; V: TRBV10-3; D: TRBD2; size: -
DNA: TGTGCCTGGAGTCGCTTGACAGGTTCCAATTCACCCCTCCACTTT; CDR3: CAWSRLTGSNSPLHF; J: TRBJ1-6; V: TRBV30; D: -; size: -
DNA: TGTGCCACCGGGGGGACAGCAAACACCGGGGAGCTGTTTTTT; CDR3: CATGGTANTGELFF; J: TRBJ2-2; V: TRBV15; D: -; size: -
DNA: TGTGCCAGCAGCGTAGGGACAGGGCCCCTCCACTTT; CDR3: CASSVGTGPLHF; J: TRBJ1-6; V: TRBV9; D: TRBD1; size: -
DNA: TGTGCCAGCAGCGCAGACAGACCCTATGGCTACACCTTC; CDR3: CASSADRPYGYTF; J: TRBJ1-2; V: TRBV9; D: -; size: -
DNA: TGCGCCAGCAGCCAAGATCGCCCGGGAGTGGGGAATGAGCAGTTCTTC; CDR3: CASSQDRPGVGNEQFF; J: TRBJ2-1; V: TRBV4-1; D: -; size: -
DNA: TGTGCCAGCAGCTTGGGACAGATGAACACTGAAGCTTTCTTT; CDR3: CASSLGQMNTEAFF; J: TRBJ1-1; V: TRBV7-6; D: TRBD1; size: -
DNA: TGTGCCAGCACCCTGGGACAGGGACGGGATGAGCAGTTCTTC; CDR3: CASTLGQGRDEQFF; J: TRBJ2-1; V: TRBV27; D: TRBD1; size: -
DNA: TGCGCCAGCAGCCCAGGGACAGGGTGGGCAGAGACCCAGTACTTC; CDR3: CASSPGTGWAETQYF; J: TRBJ2-5; V: TRBV5-1; D: TRBD1; size: -
DNA: TGTGCCAGCAAACTCCCCCGGGGGACATCCTACGAGCAGTACTTC; CDR3: CASKLPRGTSYEQYF; J: TRBJ2-7; V: TRBV6-5; D: -; size: -
DNA: TGTGCCTGGGACAGATTCAACTATGGCTACACCTTC; CDR3: CAWDRFNYGYTF; J: TRBJ1-2; V: TRBV30; D: -; size: -
DNA: TGTGCCAGCAGAGGACAGAACACTGAAGCTTTCTTT; CDR3: CASRGQNTEAFF; J: TRBJ1-1; V: TRBV6-5; D: -; size: -
DNA: TGTGCCGCCACCGGGGCAGGGAGAGACACTGAAGCTTTCTTT; CDR3: CAATGAGRDTEAFF; J: TRBJ1-1; V: TRBV30; D: -; size: -
DNA: TGTGCCAGCAGTTATAGCTCGACAGGCAACTATGGCTACACCTTC; CDR3: CASSYSSTGNYGYTF; J: TRBJ1-2; V: TRBV6-5; D: -; size: -
DNA: TGTGCCAGCAGCTCGGGACCGACGTACGAGCAGTACTTC; CDR3: CASSSGPTYEQYF; J: TRBJ2-7; V: TRBV11-3; D: -; size: -
DNA: TGTGCCAGCAGGAAGAACACTGAAGCTTTCTTT; CDR3: CASRKNTEAFF; J: TRBJ1-1; V: TRBV6-5; D: -; size: few
DNA: TGTGCCAGCAGTTCCGCGGACGGGCGGGACGAGCAGTACTTC; CDR3: CASSSADGRDEQYF; J: TRBJ2-7; V: TRBV28; D: -; size: -
DNA: TGTGCCAGCAGTCCCAGACAGGTTATCTTCTATAATTCACCCCTCCACTTT; CDR3: CASSPRQVIFYNSPLHF; J: TRBJ1-6; V: TRBV27; D: -; size: once
DNA: TGTGCCAGCAGTTCTCCGGGACAGGGCTTGTACGAGCAGTACTTC; CDR3: CASSSPGQGLYEQYF; J: TRBJ2-7; V: TRBV28; D: TRBD1; size: -
DNA: TGTGCCAGCAGCTCCCGACTACTCCAAGAGACCCAGTACTTC; CDR3: CASSSRLLQETQYF; J: TRBJ2-5; V: TRBV7-2; D: -; size: -
DNA: TGTGCCAGCAGTGACAGGGGCACCGGGGAGCTGTTTTTT; CDR3: CASSDRGTGELFF; J: TRBJ2-2; V: TRBV6-4; D: -; size: once
DNA: TGTGCCAGCAGCTTAGCAACAGGGGGCATTGGGGCCAACGTCCTGACTTTC; CDR3: CASSLATGGIGANVLTF; J: TRBJ2-6; V: TRBV11-2; D: TRBD1; size: -
DNA: TGTGCCTTATCCAGGGGCGTCTACGAGCAGTACTTC; CDR3: CALSRGVYEQYF; J: TRBJ2-7; V: TRBV30; D: -; size: -
DNA: TGTGCCTGGAGTGTTAGGCGGGAGTTTGAGCAGTTCTTC; CDR3: CAWSVRREFEQFF; J: TRBJ2-1; V: TRBV30; D: TRBD2; size: -
DNA: TGCGCCAGCAGCTTGCTACAGGGGGCGAGTGAAAAACTGTTTTTT; CDR3: CASSLLQGASEKLFF; J: TRBJ1-4; V: TRBV5-1; D: TRBD1; size: -
DNA: TGTGCCAGCAGCTCAGGTGCGACCCAGTACTTC; CDR3: CASSSGATQYF; J: TRBJ2-5; V: TRBV7-9; D: -; size: -
DNA: TGTGCCAGCCGTTCCCTAGCGGGAACTAACAATGAGCAGTTCTTC; CDR3: CASRSLAGTNNEQFF; J: TRBJ2-1; V: TRBV6-1; D: TRBD2; size: -
DNA: TGTGCCAGCAGTGATTCTAGTCCCCTAGGGGATCAGCCCCAGCATTTT; CDR3: CASSDSSPLGDQPQHF; J: TRBJ1-5; V: TRBV25-1; D: -; size: -
DNA: TGTGCCAGCAGAGAAAGTGGGCTTGGGACCGGGGAGCTGTTTTTT; CDR3: CASRESGLGTGELFF; J: TRBJ2-2; V: TRBV2; D: -; size: -
DNA: TGTGCCAGTAGTATTTCGACAGGGGGCGCGAGCAATCAGCCCCAGCATTTT; CDR3: CASSISTGGASNQPQHF; J: TRBJ1-5; V: TRBV19; D: TRBD1; size: -
DNA: TGCGCCAGCAGCGCCGTACGTAACACTGAAGCTTTCTTT; CDR3: CASSAVRNTEAFF; J: TRBJ1-1; V: TRBV5-1; D: -; size: -
DNA: TGTGCCAGCAGCCAAGCGGCACAGGGGAACACAGATACGCAGTATTTT; CDR3: CASSQAAQGNTDTQYF; J: TRBJ2-3; V: TRBV4-2; D: TRBD1; size: -
DNA: TGTGCCAGTAGTATGGACAGGGGTACTGGGGAGCTGTTTTTT; CDR3: CASSMDRGTGELFF; J: TRBJ2-2; V: TRBV19; D: TRBD1; size: -
DNA: TGTGCCAGCAGCCAAGTCGAGGATGGCTACGAGCAGTACTTC; CDR3: CASSQVEDGYEQYF; J: TRBJ2-7; V: TRBV14; D: -; size: -
DNA: TGCAGCGACCTACAAGGAGGGAGGACTGAAGCTTTCTTT; CDR3: CSDLQGGRTEAFF; J: TRBJ1-1; V: TRBV29-1; D: -; size: -
DNA: TGTGCCAGCAGAGCCTGGACAGGGGGATTAGAAAAACTGTTTTTT; CDR3: CASRAWTGGLEKLFF; J: TRBJ1-4; V: TRBV2; D: TRBD1; size: -
DNA: TGCGCCAGCAGCCTCCTAGCGGAGACCTACGAGCAGTACTTC; CDR3: CASSLLAETYEQYF; J: TRBJ2-7; V: TRBV5-1; D: TRBD2; size: -
DNA: TGTGCCAGCAGTTCTCGACAGGTGGGGGCCAAAAACATTCAGTACTTC; CDR3: CASSSRQVGAKNIQYF; J: TRBJ2-4; V: TRBV28; D: -; size: -
DNA: TGTGCCAGCAGCTTGGACGCAACTAATGAAAAACTGTTTTTT; CDR3: CASSLDATNEKLFF; J: TRBJ1-4; V: TRBV7-2; D: -; size: -
DNA: TGCAGCGCGGAGTGGCAGGGTATCAGTGCTTTCTTT; CDR3: CSAEWQGISAFF; J: TRBJ1-1; V: TRBV29-1; D: -; size: -
DNA: TGTGCCTGGAGTGGCCAGACCACTGAAGCTTTCTTT; CDR3: CAWSGQTTEAFF; J: TRBJ1-1; V: TRBV30; D: -; size: -
DNA: TGTGCCAGCAGTTATCAAGGGCGTGGGGACGAGCAGTACTTC; CDR3: CASSYQGRGDEQYF; J: TRBJ2-7; V: TRBV6-5; D: -; size: -
DNA: TGTGCCAGCAGCTTTAGGGGAGGGGAGACCCAGTACTTC; CDR3: CASSFRGGETQYF; J: TRBJ2-5; V: TRBV7-2; D: TRBD2; size: -
DNA: TGTGCCAGCAGCCAGGGTGCCGGCACTGAAGCTTTCTTT; CDR3: CASSQGAGTEAFF; J: TRBJ1-1; V: TRBV7-9; D: -; size: -
DNA: TGTGCCAGCAGCCCTGGACAGGGCGAATGGGAGCAGTACTTC; CDR3: CASSPGQGEWEQYF; J: TRBJ2-7; V: TRBV7-6; D: TRBD1; size: -
DNA: TGTGCCAGCAGTCCAACCTCCACAGGGAATCAGCCCCAGCATTTT; CDR3: CASSPTSTGNQPQHF; J: TRBJ1-5; V: TRBV27; D: -; size: -
DNA: TGTGCCAGAAGCTTCAGCGGGAGGTTTTACAATGAGCAGTTCTTC; CDR3: CARSFSGRFYNEQFF; J: TRBJ2-1; V: TRBV5-3; D: TRBD2; size: -
DNA: TGTGCCATCGGGGCGGAGCCAGCCTACAATGAGCAGTTCTTC; CDR3: CAIGAEPAYNEQFF; J: TRBJ2-1; V: TRBV10-3; D: -; size: -
DNA: TGTGCCAGCAGCGTAGGAGCGGGAGGTTCCTACGAGCAGTACTTC; CDR3: CASSVGAGGSYEQYF; J: TRBJ2-7; V: TRBV9; D: TRBD2; size: -
DNA: TGTGCCTGGAGTGCCAACAGGGATTTCCTGAGCAATCAGCCCCAGCATTTT; CDR3: CAWSANRDFLSNQPQHF; J: TRBJ1-5; V: TRBV30; D: -; size: -
DNA: TGTGCCAGCAGCGAGCGGGGGGGAACCTACGAGCAGTACTTC; CDR3: CASSERGGTYEQYF; J: TRBJ2-7; V: TRBV7-9; D: TRBD2; size: -
DNA: TGCGCCAGCAGCTTGGGACTAGCGCTTCCTCCCGGGGATACGCAGTATTTT; CDR3: CASSLGLALPPGDTQYF; J: TRBJ2-3; V: TRBV5-1; D: TRBD2; size: -